These 8 T cell receptor beta chains came from one sample sequenced in a study of cytomegalovirus exposure and HLA in healthy donors. 13 Jbeta primers and 60 Vbeta primers were used for the PCR. Using immunoSEQ multiplex PCR, the repertoire was profiled, and TCRdb retains in-frame clones only, with some absent. The table lists approximately 76,000 clones, around 70% of them singletons. The specimen sequenced was PBMCs. The source of these receptors is a woman aged 35 to 49 in good health and CMV-seropositive.

The gene calls are TRBV6-5 and TRBJ1-2; possibly TRBD1 for D (6 bases). Germline V lookup: CDR1 MNHEY, CDR2 SVGAGI. The V gene lost 2 bases and the J gene lost 4 bases, with 8 bases spanning the gap. CDR3 length: 13 amino acids. CDR3 sequence (DNA): TGTGCCAGCAGTTACCAGGGGAGCTATGGCTACACCTTC. This codes for CASSYQGSYGYTF.

This chain joins TRBV30 and TRBJ1-5, with TRBD1 as a possible D gene (6 bases). CDR3 length: 15 amino acids. Germline CDR1 GTSNPN, CDR2 SVGIG (reference sequence). V was pared by 1 base and J by 3 bases, with 13 bases between. DNA for the CDR3: TGTGCCTGGAGTGCCTTTACAGGGAACAATCAGCCCCAGCATTTT. Amino acids: CAWSAFTGNNQPQHF. Filled out from reference TRBV30 and TRBJ1-5, the complete variable domain reads SQTIHQWPATLVQPVGSPLSLECTVEGTSNPNLYWYRQAAGRGLQLLFYSVGIGQISSEVPQNLSASRPQDRQFILSSKKLLLSDSGFYLCAWSAFTGNNQPQHFGDGTRLSIL.

This clone has a single count. J is TRBJ1-1 and V is TRBV7-3; no reliable D call. The CDR3 is made up of 14 amino acids. In germline, CDR1 is SGHTA, CDR2 FQGTGA. V gave up 2 bases and J gave up 5 bases, with 12 bases separating them. In DNA form, the CDR3 reads TGTGCCAGCAGCTTACGGCCTGGGAGGACTGAAGCTTTCTTT. Amino acids: CASSLRPGRTEAFF.

This clone was detected only once. The chain is built from TRBV16 and TRBJ2-5, with D possibly TRBD2 on 5 matching bases. This CDR3 spans 14 amino acids. The germline CDR1 and CDR2 sequences are KGHSY and FQNENV. V was shortened by 1 base and J by 4 bases, with 10 bases between the two germline ends. Here the CDR3 DNA reads TGTGCCAGCAGCCAATTCGCGGGTTCAGAGACCCAGTACTTC. Translation: CASSQFAGSETQYF.

This rearrangement joins TRBV6-6 to TRBJ2-5, with unresolved D. The V end lost 5 bases, the J end lost 3 bases, and 4 bases lay between the germline ends. The V gene's germline CDR1 is MNHNY and CDR2 SVGAGI (reference sequence). This CDR3 contains 11 residues. CDR3 sequence: CASSPKETQYF. The CDR3 DNA reads as TGTGCCAGCAGTCCCAAAGAGACCCAGTACTTC.

The rearrangement uses TRBV2 and TRBJ1-2, with TRBD1 identical over 9 bases. V trimming: 5 bases; J trimming: 4 bases; junction bases outside the gene matches: 2. This CDR3 comprises 13 residues. The V gene's germline CDR1 is SNHLY and CDR2 FYNNEI. The CDR3 bases are TGTGCCAGCAGTCTGGGACAGGGCTATGGCTACACCTTC. Encoded protein: CASSLGQGYGYTF.

V is TRBV4-2 and J is TRBJ2-7; D is possibly TRBD1 (7 bases). The CDR3 runs to 14 residues. The germline V and J ends were trimmed by 4 bases and 4 bases, with 14 bases remaining between them. The germline V gene encodes CDR1 LGHNA and CDR2 YNFKEQ. The CDR3 region is CASSLGQEGYEQYF. CDR3 nucleotides: TGTGCCAGCAGCCTTGGACAGGAGGGTTACGAGCAGTACTTC.

This clone was detected only a few times. The V call is TRBV5-6, the J call TRBJ2-7; 7 nucleotides align to TRBD2. The V gene end was trimmed by 3 bases and the J gene end by 0 bases; junction bases not matched to a gene: 3. The CDR3 runs 14 residues. Germline V lookup: CDR1 SGHDT, CDR2 YYEEEE. This CDR3 reads CASSWAGVSYEQYF. As DNA, the CDR3 is TGTGCCAGCAGCTGGGCGGGGGTCTCCTACGAGCAGTACTTC.